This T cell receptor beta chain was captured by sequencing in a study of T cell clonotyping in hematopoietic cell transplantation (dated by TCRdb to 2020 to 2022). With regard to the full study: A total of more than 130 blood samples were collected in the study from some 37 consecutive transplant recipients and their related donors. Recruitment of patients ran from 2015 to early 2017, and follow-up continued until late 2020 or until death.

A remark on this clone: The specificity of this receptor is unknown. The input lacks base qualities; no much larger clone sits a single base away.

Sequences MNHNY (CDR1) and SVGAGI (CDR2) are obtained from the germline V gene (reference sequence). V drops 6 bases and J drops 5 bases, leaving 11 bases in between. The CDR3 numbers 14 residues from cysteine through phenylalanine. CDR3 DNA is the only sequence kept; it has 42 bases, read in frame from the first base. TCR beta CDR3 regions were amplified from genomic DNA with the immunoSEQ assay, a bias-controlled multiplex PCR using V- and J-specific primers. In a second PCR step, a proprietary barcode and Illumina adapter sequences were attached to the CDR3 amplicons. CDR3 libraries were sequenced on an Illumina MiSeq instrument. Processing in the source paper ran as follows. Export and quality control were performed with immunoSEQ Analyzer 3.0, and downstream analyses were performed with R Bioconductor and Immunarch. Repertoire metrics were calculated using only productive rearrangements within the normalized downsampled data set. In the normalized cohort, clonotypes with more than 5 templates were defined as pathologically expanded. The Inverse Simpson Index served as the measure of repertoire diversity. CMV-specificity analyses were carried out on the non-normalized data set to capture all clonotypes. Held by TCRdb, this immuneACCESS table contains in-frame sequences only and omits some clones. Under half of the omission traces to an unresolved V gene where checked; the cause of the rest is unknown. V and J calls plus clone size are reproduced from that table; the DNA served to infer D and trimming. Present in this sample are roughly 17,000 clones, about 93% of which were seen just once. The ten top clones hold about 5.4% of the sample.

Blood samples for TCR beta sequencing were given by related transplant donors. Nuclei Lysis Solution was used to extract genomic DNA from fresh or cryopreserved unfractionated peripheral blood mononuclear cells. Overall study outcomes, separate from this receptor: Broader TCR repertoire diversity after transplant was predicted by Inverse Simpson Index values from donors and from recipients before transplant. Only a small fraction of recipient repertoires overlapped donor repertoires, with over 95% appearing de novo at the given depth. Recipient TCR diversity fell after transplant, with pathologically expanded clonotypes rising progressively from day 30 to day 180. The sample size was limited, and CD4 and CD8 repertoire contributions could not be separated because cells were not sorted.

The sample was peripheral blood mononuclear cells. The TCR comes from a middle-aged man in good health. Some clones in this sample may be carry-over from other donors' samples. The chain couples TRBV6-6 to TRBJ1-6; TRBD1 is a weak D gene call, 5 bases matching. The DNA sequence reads TGTGCCAGCAGGGGGGGAACGGATAATTCACCCCTCCACTTT. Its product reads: CASRGGTDNSPLHF.